This record looks at one T cell receptor (beta chain) sequence and its context. What it binds is unknown. These data come from a study of T cell responses to AZD1222 COVID-19 vaccine. Study-level findings and limits: Donors, mostly white British, included more females; clonal diversity was possibly underestimated. Spike-wide vaccine-associated CD4 TCRs dominated at 160-218 and 743-854. Baseline seropositivity characterized only a handful of AZD1222 recipients. An increase in Spike-specific TCR breadth and depth was observed after two AZD1222 doses.

The V gene's germline CDR1 is SEHNR and CDR2 FQNEAQ (reference sequence). CDR3 length: 17 amino acids. Trimming removed 3 bases from V and 3 bases from J, with 18 bases in between. Generated by immunoSEQ multiplex PCR, the TCRdb table keeps only in-frame clones and is missing some. The sample has 120,000 or so clones, 90% seen once. The chain combines TRBV7-9 with TRBJ1-3; perhaps TRBD1 as D (5 bases). This specimen was peripheral blood, taken on day 0 of MenACWY control vaccination. This receptor was obtained from an adult in good health. CDR3: CASSFSFQGSFGNTIYF. The CDR3 region has the DNA TGTGCCAGCAGCTTTAGTTTCCAGGGCAGTTTTGGAAACACCATATATTTT.